Sequencing of this TCR beta chain was carried out in a study of spatial heterogeneity in lung cancer. The CDR3 totals 16 residues. Germline CDR1 is MDHEN and CDR2 is SYDVKM. Unmatched junction bases numbered 10, after V lost 4 bases and J lost 2 bases. The time point denotes: sample taken at primary tumor resection. Whole RNA, which was extracted from tumor, nontumor lung tissue or frozen PBMC, was sequenced without any cell sorting. Every molecule of TCR cDNA had its own unique molecular identifier. MiXCR, applied by TCRdb to the 5' RACE reads, yields one record per CDR3 protein. Seen here are 7,300 or so distinct CDR3 sequences, around 15% observed once, and the top ten hold more than 12%.

This chain links TRBV28 with TRBJ2-7; TRBD1 matches at 8 bases. The origin of this receptor is a male donor with early-stage non-small cell lung cancer. The starting material was normal lung tissue next to the tumor, obtained at surgery. In DNA form, the CDR3 reads TGTGCCAGCAGTTCCTCAGGACAGGGAAGGGCCTACGAGCAGTACTTC. Its translation is CASSSSGQGRAYEQYF.